This is a list of T cell receptor beta chains from one sample in a study of blood T cell repertoires in COVID-19. Profiling relied on immunoSEQ multiplex PCR, and the TCRdb table lists in-frame clones only, not all of them. The data contain 250,000 to 350,000 clones, over 75% of them seen just once; the ten biggest clones take up approximately 12%. The sample consisted of peripheral blood. These receptors were collected from a woman aged 60-75 years with acute or convalescent COVID-19. CDR3s include the opening cysteine and the closing phenylalanine or tryptophan. The order of the fields is V gene, CDR3 protein.

TRBV7-2	CASSSEGVASTDTQYF
TRBV5-4	CASSPGGLDSRKTQYF
TRBV19	CASSTRDFYGYTF
TRBV9	CASSIGQGRGYEQYF
TRBV28	CASSLTGVMNSPLHF
TRBV7-8	CASSSGTSGMGTDTQYF
TRBV21-1	CASSKAGLYEQYF
TRBV14	CASSQEARARVAGAMNTEAFF
TRBV5-1	CASSPVGDTQYF
TRBV30	CACQQGDYGYTF